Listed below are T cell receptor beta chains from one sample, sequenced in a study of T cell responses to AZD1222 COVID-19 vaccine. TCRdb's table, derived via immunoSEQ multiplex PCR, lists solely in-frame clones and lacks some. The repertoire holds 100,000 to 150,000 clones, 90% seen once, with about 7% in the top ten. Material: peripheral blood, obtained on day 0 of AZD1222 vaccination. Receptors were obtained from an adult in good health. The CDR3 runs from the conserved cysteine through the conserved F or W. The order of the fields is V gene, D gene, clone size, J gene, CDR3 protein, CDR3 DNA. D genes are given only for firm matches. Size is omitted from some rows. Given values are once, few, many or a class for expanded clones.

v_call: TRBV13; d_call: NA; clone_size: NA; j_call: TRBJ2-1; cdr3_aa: CASSLEVSGSYNEQFF; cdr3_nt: TGTGCCAGCAGCTTAGAGGTTAGCGGTTCCTACAATGAGCAGTTCTTC
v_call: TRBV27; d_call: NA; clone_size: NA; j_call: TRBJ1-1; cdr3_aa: CASRRRGEGNTEAFF; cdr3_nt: TGTGCCTCCAGGAGGAGGGGCGAAGGGAACACTGAAGCTTTCTTT
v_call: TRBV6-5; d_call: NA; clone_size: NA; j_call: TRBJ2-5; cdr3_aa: CASRLGQETQYF; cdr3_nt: TGTGCCTCCCGACTAGGCCAAGAGACCCAGTACTTC
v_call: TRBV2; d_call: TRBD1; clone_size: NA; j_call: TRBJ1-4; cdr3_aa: CASSLRTGDEKLFF; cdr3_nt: TGTGCCAGCAGCCTACGGACAGGAGATGAAAAACTGTTTTTT
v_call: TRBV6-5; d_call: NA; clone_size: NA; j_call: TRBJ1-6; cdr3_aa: CASSYGGRNSPLHF; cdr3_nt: TGTGCCAGCAGTTACGGGGGCCGTAATTCACCCCTCCACTTT
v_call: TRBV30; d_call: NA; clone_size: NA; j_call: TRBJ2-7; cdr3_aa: CAWSVSGASYEQYF; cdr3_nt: TGTGCCTGGAGTGTATCAGGGGCCTCCTACGAGCAGTACTTC
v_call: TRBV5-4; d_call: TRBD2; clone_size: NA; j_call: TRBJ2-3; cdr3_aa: CASSKTSGLPDTQYF; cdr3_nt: TGTGCCAGCAGCAAGACTAGCGGATTACCAGATACGCAGTATTTT
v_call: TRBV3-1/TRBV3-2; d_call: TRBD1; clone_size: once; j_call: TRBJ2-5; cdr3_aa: CASSLASGTGGMAQYF; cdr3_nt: TGTGCCAGCAGCCTCGCTTCCGGGACAGGGGGAATGGCCCAGTACTTC
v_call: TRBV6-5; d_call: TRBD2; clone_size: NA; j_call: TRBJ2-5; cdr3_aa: CASRHVAGAPTQYF; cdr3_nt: TGTGCCAGCAGGCACGTAGCGGGGGCTCCCACCCAGTACTTC
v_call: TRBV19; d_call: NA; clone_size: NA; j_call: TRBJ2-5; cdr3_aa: CASSPGRSRQETQYF; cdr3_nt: TGTGCCAGTAGCCCCGGACGGAGTCGCCAAGAGACCCAGTACTTC
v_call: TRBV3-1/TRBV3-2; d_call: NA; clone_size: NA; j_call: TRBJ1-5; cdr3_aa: CASSQGGGPQHF; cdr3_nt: TGTGCCAGCAGCCAAGGAGGGGGGCCCCAGCATTTT
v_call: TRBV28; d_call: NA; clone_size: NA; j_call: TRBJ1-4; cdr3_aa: CASRGRGPGGKLFF; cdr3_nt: TGTGCCAGCAGGGGCCGGGGGCCGGGAGGAAAACTGTTTTTT
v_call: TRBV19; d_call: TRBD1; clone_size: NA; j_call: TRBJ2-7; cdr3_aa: CASSMAGQGYEQYF; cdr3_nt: TGTGCCAGTAGTATGGCGGGACAGGGTTACGAGCAGTACTTC
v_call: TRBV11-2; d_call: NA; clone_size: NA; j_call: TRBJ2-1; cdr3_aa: CASSSSSRLEQFF; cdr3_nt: TGTGCCAGCAGCTCTTCTTCCCGGCTTGAGCAGTTCTTC
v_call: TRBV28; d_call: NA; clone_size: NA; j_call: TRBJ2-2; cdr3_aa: CASSLGGPPGELFF; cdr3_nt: TGTGCCAGCAGTTTAGGAGGACCCCCGGGGGAGCTGTTTTTT
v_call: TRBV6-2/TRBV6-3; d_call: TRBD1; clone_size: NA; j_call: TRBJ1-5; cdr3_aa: CASSPPRQGVNQPQHF; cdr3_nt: TGTGCCAGCAGCCCCCCGCGACAGGGTGTAAATCAGCCCCAGCATTTT